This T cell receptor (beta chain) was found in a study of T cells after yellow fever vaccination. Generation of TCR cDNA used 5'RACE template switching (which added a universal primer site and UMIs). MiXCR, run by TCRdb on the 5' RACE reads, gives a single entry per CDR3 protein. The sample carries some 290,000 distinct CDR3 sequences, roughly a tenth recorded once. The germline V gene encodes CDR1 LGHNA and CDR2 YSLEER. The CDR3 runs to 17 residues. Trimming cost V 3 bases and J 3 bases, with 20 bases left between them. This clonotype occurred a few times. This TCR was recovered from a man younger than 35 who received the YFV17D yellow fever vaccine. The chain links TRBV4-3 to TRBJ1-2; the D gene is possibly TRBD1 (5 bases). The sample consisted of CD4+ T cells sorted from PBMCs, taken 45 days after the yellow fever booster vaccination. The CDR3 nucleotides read TGCGCCAGCAGCCAGAAAATCCGCAGGGAAGTTGACTATGGCTACACCTTC. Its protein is CASSQKIRREVDYGYTF.